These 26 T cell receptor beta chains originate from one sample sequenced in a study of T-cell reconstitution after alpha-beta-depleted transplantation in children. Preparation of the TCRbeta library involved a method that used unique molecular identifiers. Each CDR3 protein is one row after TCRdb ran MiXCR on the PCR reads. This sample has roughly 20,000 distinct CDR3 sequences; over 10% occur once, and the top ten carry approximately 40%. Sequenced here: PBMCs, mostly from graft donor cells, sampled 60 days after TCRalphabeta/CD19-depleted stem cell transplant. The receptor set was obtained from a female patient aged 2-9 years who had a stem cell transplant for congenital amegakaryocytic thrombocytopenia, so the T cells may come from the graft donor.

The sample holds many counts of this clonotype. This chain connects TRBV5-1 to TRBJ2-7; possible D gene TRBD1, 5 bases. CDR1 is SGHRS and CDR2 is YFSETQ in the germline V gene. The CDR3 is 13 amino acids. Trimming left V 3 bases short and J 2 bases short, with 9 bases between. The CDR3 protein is CASSSTVAYEQYF. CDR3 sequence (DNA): TGCGCCAGCAGCTCGACAGTTGCCTACGAGCAGTACTTC.

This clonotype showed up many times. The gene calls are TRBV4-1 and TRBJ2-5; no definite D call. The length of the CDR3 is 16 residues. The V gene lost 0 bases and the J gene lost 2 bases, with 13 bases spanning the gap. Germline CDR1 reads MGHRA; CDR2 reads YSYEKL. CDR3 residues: CASSQDVGFGQETQYF. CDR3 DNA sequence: TGCGCCAGCAGCCAAGATGTAGGGTTCGGGCAAGAGACCCAGTACTTC.

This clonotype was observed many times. The CDR3 coding sequence is TGCAGTGCTGATGTCGCGACAGGCGGCCCTTATGGCTACACCTTC. It encodes CSADVATGGPYGYTF. The chain is built from TRBV20-1 and TRBJ1-2; a possible D gene is TRBD1 (6 bases). Germline CDR1 is DFQATT and CDR2 is SNEGSKA (reference sequence). Trimming removed 5 bases at V and 5 bases at J, with 21 bases between. The CDR3 sequence is 15 residues long.

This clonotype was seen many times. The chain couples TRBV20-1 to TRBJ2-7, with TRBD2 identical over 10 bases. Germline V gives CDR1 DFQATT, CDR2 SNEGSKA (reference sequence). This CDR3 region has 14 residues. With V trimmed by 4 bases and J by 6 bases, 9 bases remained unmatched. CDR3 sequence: CSATTSGTLGEQYF. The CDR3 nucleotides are TGCAGTGCTACAACTAGCGGGACCCTGGGCGAGCAGTACTTC.

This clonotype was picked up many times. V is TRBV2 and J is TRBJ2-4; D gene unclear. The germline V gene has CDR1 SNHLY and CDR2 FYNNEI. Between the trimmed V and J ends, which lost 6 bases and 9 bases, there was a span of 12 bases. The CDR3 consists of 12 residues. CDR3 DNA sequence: TGTGCCAGCAGCGACACCAGTGCCATTCAGTACTTC. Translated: CASSDTSAIQYF.

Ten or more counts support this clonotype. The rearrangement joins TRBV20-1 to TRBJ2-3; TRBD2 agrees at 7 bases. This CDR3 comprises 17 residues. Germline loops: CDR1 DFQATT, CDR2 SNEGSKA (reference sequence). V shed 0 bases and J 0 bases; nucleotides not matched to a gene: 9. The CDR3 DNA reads TGCAGTGCTAGAGACCTGGGGAGGCGGGAGAGCACAGATACGCAGTATTTT. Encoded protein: CSARDLGRRESTDTQYF.

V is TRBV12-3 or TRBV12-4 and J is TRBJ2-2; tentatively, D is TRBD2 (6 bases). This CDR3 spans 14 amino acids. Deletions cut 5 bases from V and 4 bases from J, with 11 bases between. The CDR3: CASSRLEVTGELFF. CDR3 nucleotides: TGTGCCAGCAGTAGACTAGAGGTCACCGGGGAGCTGTTTTTT.

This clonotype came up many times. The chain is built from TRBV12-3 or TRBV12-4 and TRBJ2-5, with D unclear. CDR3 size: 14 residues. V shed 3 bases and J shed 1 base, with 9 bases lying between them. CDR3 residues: CASSFRRVQETQYF. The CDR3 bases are TGTGCCAGCAGTTTCCGGCGCGTCCAAGAGACCCAGTACTTC.

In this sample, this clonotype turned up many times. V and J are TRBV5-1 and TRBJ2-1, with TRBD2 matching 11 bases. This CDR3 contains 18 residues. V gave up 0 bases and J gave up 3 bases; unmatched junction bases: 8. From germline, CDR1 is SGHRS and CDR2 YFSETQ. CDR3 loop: CASSLAGLAGGFYNEQFF. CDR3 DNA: TGCGCCAGCAGCTTGGCGGGATTAGCGGGAGGGTTCTACAATGAGCAGTTCTTC.

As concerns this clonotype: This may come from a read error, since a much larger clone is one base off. The CDR3 loop is CATSQVTSGRVEQFF. CDR3 DNA sequence: TGTGCCACCAGCCAAGTGACTAGCGGGAGAGTTGAGCAGTTCTTC. The rearrangement links TRBV3-1 to TRBJ2-1; 12 bases are shared with TRBD2. This CDR3 spans 15 amino acids. Germline CDR1 is LGHDT and CDR2 is YNNKEL (reference sequence).

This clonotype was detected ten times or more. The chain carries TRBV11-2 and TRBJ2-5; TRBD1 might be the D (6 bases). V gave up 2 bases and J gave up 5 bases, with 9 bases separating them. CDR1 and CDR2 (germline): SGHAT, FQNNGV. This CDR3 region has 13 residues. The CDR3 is CASSLPGVETQYF. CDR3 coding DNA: TGTGCCAGCAGCTTACCAGGGGTGGAGACCCAGTACTTC.

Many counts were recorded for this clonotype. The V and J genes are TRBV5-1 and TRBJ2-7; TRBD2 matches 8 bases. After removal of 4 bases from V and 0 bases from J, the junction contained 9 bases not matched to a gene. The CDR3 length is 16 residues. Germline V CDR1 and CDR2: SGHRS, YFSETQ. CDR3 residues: CASSERRAGASYEQYF. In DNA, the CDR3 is TGCGCCAGCAGCGAAAGACGAGCGGGAGCCTCCTACGAGCAGTACTTC.

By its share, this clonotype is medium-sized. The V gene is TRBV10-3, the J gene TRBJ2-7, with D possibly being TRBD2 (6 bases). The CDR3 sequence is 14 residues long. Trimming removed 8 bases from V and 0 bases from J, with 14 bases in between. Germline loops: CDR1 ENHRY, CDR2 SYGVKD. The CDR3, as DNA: TGTGCCATCCGGCCGGGGGAAAGCTCCTACGAGCAGTACTTC. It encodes CAIRPGESSYEQYF.

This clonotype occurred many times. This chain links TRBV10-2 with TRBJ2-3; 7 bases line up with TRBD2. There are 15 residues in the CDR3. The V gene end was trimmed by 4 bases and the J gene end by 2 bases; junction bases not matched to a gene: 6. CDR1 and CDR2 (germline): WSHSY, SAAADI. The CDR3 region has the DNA TGCGCCAGCAGTGGGCTGGGGGGGGTCACAGATACGCAGTATTTT. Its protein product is CASSGLGGVTDTQYF.

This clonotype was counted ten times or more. In nucleotides, the CDR3 is TGCAGTGCAGCTACAACTCTGGTTAATTCACCCCTCCACTTT. This gives the protein CSAATTLVNSPLHF. The chain couples TRBV20-1 to TRBJ1-6; no clear D. The V end lost 6 bases, the J end lost 6 bases, and 15 bases lay between the germline ends. Germline CDR1 and CDR2: DFQATT and SNEGSKA (reference sequence). The CDR3 covers 14 residues.

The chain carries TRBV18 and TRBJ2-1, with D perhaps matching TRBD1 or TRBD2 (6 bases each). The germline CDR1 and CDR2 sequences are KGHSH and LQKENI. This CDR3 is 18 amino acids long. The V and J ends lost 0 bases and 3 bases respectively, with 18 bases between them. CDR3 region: CASSPPVGWGADYNEQFF. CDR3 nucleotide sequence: TGTGCCAGCTCACCACCGGTGGGTTGGGGGGCTGACTACAATGAGCAGTTCTTC.

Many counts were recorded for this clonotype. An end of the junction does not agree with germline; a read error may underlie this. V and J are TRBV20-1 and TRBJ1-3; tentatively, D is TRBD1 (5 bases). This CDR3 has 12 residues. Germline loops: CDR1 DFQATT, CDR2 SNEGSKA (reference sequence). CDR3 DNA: TGCAGTGCTCTGCTGAGGGGAAGCACCATATATTTT. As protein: CSALLRGSTIYF.

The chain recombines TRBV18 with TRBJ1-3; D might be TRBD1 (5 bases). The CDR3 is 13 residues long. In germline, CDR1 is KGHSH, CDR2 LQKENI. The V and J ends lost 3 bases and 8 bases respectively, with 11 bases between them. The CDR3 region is CASSPGPGDTIYF. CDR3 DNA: TGTGCCAGCTCACCGGGGCCCGGGGACACCATATATTTT.

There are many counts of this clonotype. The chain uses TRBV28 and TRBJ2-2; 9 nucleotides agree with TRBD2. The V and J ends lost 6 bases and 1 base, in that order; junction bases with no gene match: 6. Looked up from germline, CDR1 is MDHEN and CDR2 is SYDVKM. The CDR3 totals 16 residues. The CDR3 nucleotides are TGTGCCAGCAGAACAATTAGCGGGGGGAACACCGGGGAGCTGTTTTTT. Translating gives CASRTISGGNTGELFF.

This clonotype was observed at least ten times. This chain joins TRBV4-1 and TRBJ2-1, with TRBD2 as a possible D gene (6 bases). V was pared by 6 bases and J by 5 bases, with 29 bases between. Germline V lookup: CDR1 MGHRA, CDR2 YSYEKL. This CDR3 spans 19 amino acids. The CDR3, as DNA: TGCGCCAGCAGTGGCTACCGACTAGAAGGGGAAAGACGGGACAATGAGCAGTTCTTC. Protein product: CASSGYRLEGERRDNEQFF.

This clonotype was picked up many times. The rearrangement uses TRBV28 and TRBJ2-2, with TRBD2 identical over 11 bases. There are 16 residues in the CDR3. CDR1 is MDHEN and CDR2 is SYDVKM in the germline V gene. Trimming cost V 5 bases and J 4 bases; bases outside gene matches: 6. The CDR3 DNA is TGTGCCAGCAGTCTAATAGCGGGAGGGGTCACCGGGGAGCTGTTTTTT. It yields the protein CASSLIAGGVTGELFF.

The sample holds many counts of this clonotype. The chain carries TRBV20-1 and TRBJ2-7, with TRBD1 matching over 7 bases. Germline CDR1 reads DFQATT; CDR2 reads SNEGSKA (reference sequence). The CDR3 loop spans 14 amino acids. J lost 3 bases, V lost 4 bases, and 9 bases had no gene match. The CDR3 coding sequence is TGCAGTGCTATCCCGATAACAGGGGTCTACGAGCAGTACTTC. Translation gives CSAIPITGVYEQYF.

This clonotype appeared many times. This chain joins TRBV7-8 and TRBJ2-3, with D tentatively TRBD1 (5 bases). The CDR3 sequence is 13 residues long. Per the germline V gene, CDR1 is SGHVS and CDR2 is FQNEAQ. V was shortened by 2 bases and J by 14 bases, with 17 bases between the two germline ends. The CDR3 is CASSLMGPTRWYF. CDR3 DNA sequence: TGTGCCAGCAGCTTAATGGGGCCGACAAGATGGTATTTT.

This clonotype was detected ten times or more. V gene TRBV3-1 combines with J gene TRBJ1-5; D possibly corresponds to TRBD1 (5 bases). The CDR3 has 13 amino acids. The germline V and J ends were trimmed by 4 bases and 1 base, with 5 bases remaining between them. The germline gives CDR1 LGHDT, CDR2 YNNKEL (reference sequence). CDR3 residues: CASSRQSNQPQHF. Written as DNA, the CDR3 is TGTGCCAGCAGCCGACAGAGCAATCAGCCCCAGCATTTT. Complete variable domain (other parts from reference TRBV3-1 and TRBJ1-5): DTAVSQTPKYLVTQMGNDKSIKCEQNLGHDTMYWYKQDSKKFLKIMFSYNNKELIINETVPNRFSPKSPDKAHLNLHINSLELGDSAVYFCASSRQSNQPQHFGDGTRLSIL.

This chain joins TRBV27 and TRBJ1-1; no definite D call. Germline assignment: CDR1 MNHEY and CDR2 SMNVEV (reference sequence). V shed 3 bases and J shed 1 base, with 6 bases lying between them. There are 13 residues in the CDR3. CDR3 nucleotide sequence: TGTGCCAGCAGTTTGTTGGCGAACACTGAAGCTTTCTTT. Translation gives CASSLLANTEAFF.

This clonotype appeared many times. CDR3 region: CASSSDGPGANVLTF. CDR3 DNA: TGTGCCAGCAGTTCTGACGGGCCTGGGGCCAACGTCCTGACTTTC. The chain uses TRBV12-3 or TRBV12-4 and TRBJ2-6; the D is unclear. V was cut by 4 bases and J by 2 bases, with 9 bases left in between. The CDR3 consists of 15 residues.